These 32 T cell receptor beta chains share one sample of origin, sequenced in a study of blood T cell repertoires in COVID-19. Profiling relied on immunoSEQ multiplex PCR, and the TCRdb table lists in-frame clones only, not all of them. The sample lists roughly 180,000 clones, around 82% occurring once. The sequenced sample was PBMCs or T cells enriched from blood (not recorded which). These receptors were obtained from a man aged 40-55 years who had recovered from COVID-19.

A remark on this clone: The same CDR3 arises from other DNA sequences in this sample as well. The chain is built from TRBV19 and TRBJ1-3; unclear D gene. The CDR3 spans 14 residues. Between the trimmed V and J ends, which lost 1 base and 0 bases, there was a span of 4 bases. The germline CDR1 and CDR2 sequences are LNHDA and SQIVND (reference sequence). The CDR3 loop is CASSIGSSGNTIYF. The CDR3 DNA is TGTGCCAGTAGTATAGGTAGCTCTGGAAACACCATATATTTT. Full variable domain (missing parts from reference TRBV19 and TRBJ1-3): DGGITQSPKYLFRKEGQNVTLSCEQNLNHDAMYWYRQDPGQGLRLIYYSQIVNDFQKGDIAEGYSVSREKKESFPLTVTSAQKNPTAFYLCASSIGSSGNTIYFGEGSWLTVV.

The rearrangement links TRBV9 to TRBJ2-1; 8 nucleotides align to TRBD1. The CDR3 extends over 20 amino acids. J lost 0 bases, V lost 0 bases, and 14 bases had no gene match. The germline V gene has CDR1 SGDLS and CDR2 YYNGEE. The CDR3 loop is CASSVGGPGQGGSSYNEQFF. DNA of the CDR3: TGTGCCAGCAGCGTAGGGGGCCCTGGACAGGGAGGAAGCTCCTACAATGAGCAGTTCTTC.

The rearrangement links TRBV11-3 to TRBJ2-3, with 13 positions matching TRBD2. The germline V gene has CDR1 SGHNT and CDR2 YENEEA. The CDR3 has 17 residues. Losses at the gene ends were 5 bases for V and 6 bases for J; bases not matched to a gene: 11. CDR3 nucleotides: TGTGCCAGCAGCCCCGGACTAGCGGGAGTGGTTTTGGATACGCAGTATTTT. Translating it yields CASSPGLAGVVLDTQYF.

V gene TRBV3-1 (or the pseudogene TRBV3-2) combines with J gene TRBJ1-4, with 7 bases fitting TRBD1. The CDR3 has 14 amino acids. The germline V gene has CDR1 LGHDT and CDR2 YNNKEL (reference sequence). The trim removed 4 bases at V and 8 bases at J, leaving 7 bases unmatched. The CDR3 spells CASSPWTGKEKLFF. The CDR3 region has the DNA TGTGCCAGCAGCCCCTGGACAGGAAAAGAAAAACTGTTTTTT.

V is TRBV9 and J is TRBJ1-5, with TRBD1 matching 9 bases. The CDR3 contains 15 residues. The V segment lost 0 bases and the J segment 10 bases; nucleotides outside the gene matches: 8. Germline V gives CDR1 SGDLS, CDR2 YYNGEE. DNA for the CDR3: TGTGCCAGCAGCGTAGAGGGGACAGGGTGGAGTCCCCAGCATTTT. It yields the protein CASSVEGTGWSPQHF. Based on the CDR3 plus reference TRBV9 and TRBJ1-5, the full variable domain is DSGVTQTPKHLITATGQRVTLRCSPRSGDLSVYWYQQSLDQGLQFLIQYYNGEERAKGNILERFSAQQFPDLHSELNLSSLELGDSALYFCASSVEGTGWSPQHFGDGTRLSIL.

The rearrangement links TRBV9 to TRBJ2-1, with D perhaps matching TRBD2 (5 bases). Germline V gene data show CDR1 as SGDLS and CDR2 as YYNGEE. Trimming removed 5 bases at V and 0 bases at J, with 21 bases between. The CDR3 extends over 18 amino acids. CDR3 bases: TGTGCCAGCAGTGCCGAGGGAGTGGTGCGTATCTCCTACAATGAGCAGTTCTTC. This gives the protein CASSAEGVVRISYNEQFF.

The rearrangement uses TRBV6-5 and TRBJ2-3; 9 bases agree with TRBD1. The V gene's germline CDR1 is MNHEY and CDR2 SVGAGI. This CDR3 comprises 14 residues. J was trimmed by 6 bases and V by 6 bases; bases with no gene match: 7. In nucleotides, the CDR3 is TGTGCCAGCAGGGACTATGACAGGGGGGATACGCAGTATTTT. Translation: CASRDYDRGDTQYF.

V gene TRBV30 combines with J gene TRBJ1-4; TRBD1 agrees at 11 bases. The CDR3 runs 16 residues. The germline gives CDR1 GTSNPN, CDR2 SVGIG (reference sequence). Germline trimming cut 5 bases from V and 3 bases from J; bases unmatched to any gene: 8. For the CDR3, the DNA is TGTGCCTGGGACATAGGACAGGGGGCGGCTAATGAAAAACTGTTTTTT. It translates to CAWDIGQGAANEKLFF.

The chain uses TRBV19 and TRBJ2-1, with TRBD2 matching 10 bases. Germline-derived CDR1 and CDR2 are LNHDA and SQIVND (reference sequence). Trimming cost V 8 bases and J 8 bases; bases outside gene matches: 12. The CDR3 has 15 amino acids. The CDR3 is CASHGRLAGLYEQFF. In DNA, the CDR3 is TGTGCCAGTCATGGCCGACTAGCGGGTCTATATGAGCAGTTCTTC.

This clone was observed a few times. The genes are TRBV10-1 and TRBJ2-1; 8 bases fit TRBD2. CDR3 length: 15 amino acids. The V and J ends lost 6 bases and 3 bases, in that order; junction bases with no gene match: 7. Germline CDR1 WNHNN, CDR2 SYGVQD (reference sequence). Here the CDR3 reads CASSGSGSRYNEQFF. CDR3 bases: TGCGCCAGCAGCGGGAGCGGGAGTCGCTACAATGAGCAGTTCTTC.

This clone was counted once. This CDR3 is CASSFLQGLTEAFF. The CDR3, as DNA: TGTGCCAGCAGCTTCCTACAGGGCCTCACTGAAGCTTTCTTT. This chain joins TRBV7-2 and TRBJ1-1; D might be TRBD1 (6 bases). The CDR3 has 14 residues. Trimming took off 3 bases at V and 4 bases at J, with 12 bases between the two ends. Germline assignment: CDR1 SGHTA and CDR2 FQGNSA.

The DNA for the CDR3 is TGCGCCAGCAGCCAGGGACAGGATACCCGCGGGGCCAACGTCCTGACTTTC. Its translation: CASSQGQDTRGANVLTF. The J gene is TRBJ2-6, the V gene TRBV4-3; TRBD1 matches 8 bases. V was clipped by 3 bases and J by 4 bases; unmatched bases: 8. The CDR3 loop spans 17 amino acids. The germline gives CDR1 LGHNA, CDR2 YSLEER.

This clone was observed once. The V and J genes are TRBV4-1 and TRBJ2-5; 9 bases fit TRBD1. CDR1 MGHRA and CDR2 YSYEKL come from the germline V gene. V was pared by 1 base and J by 4 bases, with 4 bases of the junction left unmatched. The CDR3 covers 15 residues. CDR3 residues: CASSQAGQGGETQYF. CDR3 DNA sequence: TGCGCCAGCAGCCAAGCGGGACAGGGAGGAGAGACCCAGTACTTC.

The J gene is TRBJ2-5, the V gene TRBV4-1, with TRBD2 matching over 11 bases. The V and J ends lost 1 base and 0 bases, in that order; junction bases with no gene match: 7. The CDR3 runs to 18 residues. Germline CDR1 is MGHRA and CDR2 is YSYEKL. CDR3 loop: CASSQAPGLAGYQETQYF. CDR3 sequence (DNA): TGCGCCAGCAGCCAAGCCCCCGGACTAGCGGGTTACCAAGAGACCCAGTACTTC.

This chain joins TRBV5-1 and TRBJ2-1; 12 bases are a match to TRBD2. Trimming removed 7 bases from V and 2 bases from J; junction bases left unmatched: 4. Looked up from germline, CDR1 is SGHRS and CDR2 is YFSETQ. This CDR3 is 15 amino acids long. The CDR3 sequence: CASWRTSGAYNEQFF. The CDR3 region has the DNA TGCGCCAGCTGGCGGACTAGCGGGGCCTACAATGAGCAGTTCTTC. The full variable domain, its missing parts supplied by reference TRBV5-1 and TRBJ2-1, is KAGVTQTPRYLIKTRGQQVTLSCSPISGHRSVSWYQQTPGQGLQFLFEYFSETQRNKGNFPGRFSGRQFSNSRSEMNVSTLELGDSALYLCASWRTSGAYNEQFFGPGTRLTVL.

This chain connects TRBV7-9 to TRBJ2-7, with 7 bases that match TRBD2. The trim removed 5 bases at V and 0 bases at J, leaving 13 bases unmatched. Germline CDR1 and CDR2: SEHNR and FQNEAQ (reference sequence). This CDR3 spans 17 amino acids. The CDR3 bases are TGTGCCAGCAGCCAACCAGCGGGAAGGATCCTCTCCTACGAGCAGTACTTC. Translating gives CASSQPAGRILSYEQYF.

V usage is TRBV21-1 and J usage is TRBJ1-2; the DNA was not used to check the table's D call, TRBD1. TRBV21-1 is classified as a pseudogene. The CDR3 extends over 18 amino acids. The CDR3 DNA is TGTGCCAGCAGCAATTTTGGGCCCCAGGGGGACAGGAGTTATGGCTACACCTTC. It codes for CASSNFGPQGDRSYGYTF.

The chain has TRBV7-2 and TRBJ2-3, with D possibly TRBD2 on 5 matching bases. The germline V gene has CDR1 SGHTA and CDR2 FQGNSA. Trimming removed 1 base from V and 4 bases from J, with 9 bases in between. This CDR3 has 14 amino acids. CDR3 DNA: TGTGCCAGCAGCTTAGTGTTCGGGGCAGATACGCAGTATTTT. This encodes CASSLVFGADTQYF.

The chain couples TRBV10-2 to TRBJ2-2, with 7 nucleotides matching TRBD1. This CDR3 region has 14 residues. The germline gives CDR1 WSHSY, CDR2 SAAADI. J gave up 7 bases and V 6 bases, and 8 bases lay outside the gene matches. CDR3 sequence (DNA): TGCGCCAGCAGGGACAGGCCAGACGACGGGGAGCTGTTTTTT. Encoded protein: CASRDRPDDGELFF.

This chain links TRBV2 with TRBJ2-2; D possibly corresponds to TRBD2 (5 bases). Trimming pared 4 bases from V and 8 bases from J, leaving 14 bases between. Germline CDR1 SNHLY, CDR2 FYNNEI. This CDR3 spans 14 amino acids. The CDR3 DNA reads TGTGCCAGCAGTGCTACTAGGGTAGAGGGGGAGCTGTTTTTT. This translates into CASSATRVEGELFF. Drawing the rest from reference TRBV2 and TRBJ2-2, the complete variable domain is EPEVTQTPSHQVTQMGQEVILRCVPISNHLYFYWYRQILGQKVEFLVSFYNNEISEKSEIFDDQFSVERPDGSNFTLKIRSTKLEDSAMYFCASSATRVEGELFFGEGSRLTVL.

Points on this clone: Other DNA sequences from this sample encode an identical CDR3 as well. The chain recombines TRBV7-2 with TRBJ2-5; tentatively, D is TRBD1 (5 bases). The V and J ends lost 2 bases and 1 base respectively, with 5 bases between them. The CDR3 runs to 13 residues. CDR1 and CDR2 (germline): SGHTA, FQGNSA. This CDR3 reads CASSLQGQETQYF. In DNA, the CDR3 is TGTGCCAGCAGCTTACAGGGCCAAGAGACCCAGTACTTC.

This chain links TRBV7-2 with TRBJ2-7; D might be TRBD1 (6 bases). CDR1 is SGHTA, CDR2 FQGNSA, per germline. V lost 3 bases and J 7 bases, leaving 13 bases between the germline ends. The CDR3 has 13 amino acids. The CDR3 region is CASSFTGLGEQYV. As DNA, the CDR3 is TGTGCCAGCAGCTTTACAGGGTTGGGGGAGCAGTACGTC.

The CDR3 DNA reads as TGTGCCAGCAGTGAAATACTCGGACAGGGGGGTAACGGGGAGCTGTTTTTT. Translated, it gives CASSEILGQGGNGELFF. The chain recombines TRBV25-1 with TRBJ2-2; 10 positions agree with TRBD1. Germline loops: CDR1 MGHDK, CDR2 SYGVNS. Unmatched junction bases numbered 10, after V lost 2 bases and J lost 7 bases. The CDR3 length is 17 residues. Full variable domain (remainder filled in from reference TRBV25-1 and TRBJ2-2): EADIYQTPRYLVIGTGKKITLECSQTMGHDKMYWYQQDPGMELHLIHYSYGVNSTEKGDLSSESTVSRIRTEHFPLTLESARPSHTSQYLCASSEILGQGGNGELFFGEGSRLTVL.

This chain connects TRBV19 to TRBJ2-3; D possibly corresponds to TRBD2 (5 bases). V lost 4 bases and J lost 2, with 13 bases in between. This CDR3 has 15 residues. Germline CDR1 LNHDA, CDR2 SQIVND (reference sequence). The chain's CDR3 is CASSSFEGYTDTQYF. CDR3 nucleotide sequence: TGTGCCAGTAGTAGTTTTGAGGGCTACACAGATACGCAGTATTTT.

This clone has just a few counts. The chain carries TRBV28 and TRBJ2-7, with a weak D call TRBD1 (5 bases). The ends were cut back, 6 bases at V and 5 bases at J, with 5 bases in the middle. The CDR3 is made up of 10 amino acids. Germline V lookup: CDR1 MDHEN, CDR2 SYDVKM. DNA of the CDR3: TGTGCCAGCAGAGGGGACGAGCAGTACTTC. Translating gives CASRGDEQYF.

In its sample, this clone was seen a few times. The chain links TRBV29-1 to TRBJ2-7, with D maybe TRBD2 (6 bases). CDR3 length equals 14 residues. V was cut by 6 bases and J by 0 bases, with 15 bases left in between. CDR1 and CDR2 (germline): SQVTM, ANQGSEA. CDR3 in amino acids: CSVTPGTASYEQYF. The CDR3 nucleotides read TGCAGCGTCACCCCCGGGACTGCCTCCTACGAGCAGTACTTC.

V is TRBV10-1 and J is TRBJ2-1; 10 bases match TRBD2. With 3 bases clipped from V and 10 bases from J, the junction kept 9 bases outside the gene matches. The CDR3 sequence is 15 residues long. CDR1 is WNHNN, CDR2 SYGVQD, per germline (reference sequence). DNA of the CDR3: TGCGCCAGCAGTGACCCAGCGGGAGGGCGAGACGAGCAGTTCTTC. Encoded protein: CASSDPAGGRDEQFF.

This chain uses TRBV7-3 with TRBJ2-1; 11 bases map to TRBD2. The CDR3 sequence is 15 residues long. Trimming cost V 2 bases and J 7 bases; bases outside gene matches: 4. Germline V lookup: CDR1 SGHTA, CDR2 FQGTGA. CDR3 sequence: CASSLALAGENEQFF. CDR3 sequence (DNA): TGTGCCAGCAGCTTAGCACTAGCGGGAGAGAATGAGCAGTTCTTC.

To note about this clone: One end of the junction varies from germline; a read error may be responsible. Other DNA sequences from this sample encode an identical CDR3 as well. The chain combines TRBV5-6 with TRBJ1-4, with D maybe TRBD1 (6 bases). The CDR3 has 14 residues. CDR1 SGHDT and CDR2 YYEEEE come from the germline V gene. The CDR3 region has the DNA TGTGCCAGCAGCTTTTTCACAGGGTATGAAAAGCTGTTTTTT. Its protein product is CASSFFTGYEKLFF.

The chain joins TRBV30 to TRBJ1-2; D remains unclear. The germline V gene encodes CDR1 GTSNPN and CDR2 SVGIG (reference sequence). The CDR3 length is 10 residues. Trimming shortened V by 7 bases and J by 3 bases, and 6 bases separated the two germline ends. The chain's CDR3 is CASDYYGYTF. The CDR3 DNA reads TGTGCCTCTGACTACTATGGCTACACCTTC.

J is TRBJ1-2 and V is TRBV12-3 or TRBV12-4; D uncertain. The V end was cut by 6 bases, the J end by 4 bases, with 12 bases between. The length of the CDR3 is 13 residues. The CDR3 spells CASSTSGAYGYTF. Written as DNA, the CDR3 is TGTGCCAGCAGCACTTCAGGCGCCTATGGCTACACCTTC.

V gene TRBV24-1 combines with J gene TRBJ2-5, with D tentatively TRBD2 (6 bases). In germline, CDR1 is KGHDR, CDR2 SFDVKD. This CDR3 is built from 15 residues. V was pared by 4 bases and J by 4 bases, with 15 bases between. The CDR3 DNA follows: TGTGCCACCAGTGACCCTGGGACGGAGGGAGAGACCCAGTACTTC. This translates into CATSDPGTEGETQYF.